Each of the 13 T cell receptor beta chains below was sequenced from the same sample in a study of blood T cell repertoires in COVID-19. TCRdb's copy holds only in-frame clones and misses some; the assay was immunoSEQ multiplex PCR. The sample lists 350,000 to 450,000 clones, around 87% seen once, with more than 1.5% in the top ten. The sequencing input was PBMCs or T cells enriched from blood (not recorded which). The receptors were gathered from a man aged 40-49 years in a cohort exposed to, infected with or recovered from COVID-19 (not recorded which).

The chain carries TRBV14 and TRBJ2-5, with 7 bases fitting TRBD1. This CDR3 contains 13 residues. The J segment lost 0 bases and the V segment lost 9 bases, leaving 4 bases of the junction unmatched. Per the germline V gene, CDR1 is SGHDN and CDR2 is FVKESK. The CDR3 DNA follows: TGTGCCAGTAGGGGGCTGAACCAAGAGACCCAGTACTTC. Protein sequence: CASRGLNQETQYF.

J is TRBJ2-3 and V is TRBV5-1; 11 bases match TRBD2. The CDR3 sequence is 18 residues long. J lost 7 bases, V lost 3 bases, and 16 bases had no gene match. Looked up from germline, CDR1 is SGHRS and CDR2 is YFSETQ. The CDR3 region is CASSSGLAGLEGENTQYF. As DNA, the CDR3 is TGCGCCAGCAGCTCCGGACTAGCGGGCCTCGAGGGGGAGAATACGCAGTATTTT. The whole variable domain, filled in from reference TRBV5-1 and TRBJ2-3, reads KAGVTQTPRYLIKTRGQQVTLSCSPISGHRSVSWYQQTPGQGLQFLFEYFSETQRNKGNFPGRFSGRQFSNSRSEMNVSTLELGDSALYLCASSSGLAGLEGENTQYFGPGTRLTVL.

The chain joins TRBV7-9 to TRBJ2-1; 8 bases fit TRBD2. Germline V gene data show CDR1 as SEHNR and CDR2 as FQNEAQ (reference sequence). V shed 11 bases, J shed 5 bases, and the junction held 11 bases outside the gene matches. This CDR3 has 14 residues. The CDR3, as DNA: TGTGCCGGAGAAAAGCGGGAGCGGGACAATGAGCAGTTCTTC. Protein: CAGEKRERDNEQFF.

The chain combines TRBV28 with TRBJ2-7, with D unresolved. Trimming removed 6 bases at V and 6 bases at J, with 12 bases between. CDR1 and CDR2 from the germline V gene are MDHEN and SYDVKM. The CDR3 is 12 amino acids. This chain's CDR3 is CASRSSSGEQYF. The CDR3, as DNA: TGTGCCAGCAGGTCTTCGTCCGGCGAGCAGTACTTC.

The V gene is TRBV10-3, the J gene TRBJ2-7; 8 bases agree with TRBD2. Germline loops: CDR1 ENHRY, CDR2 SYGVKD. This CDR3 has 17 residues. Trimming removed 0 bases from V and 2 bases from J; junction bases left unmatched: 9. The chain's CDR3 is CAISESARTGGAYEQYF. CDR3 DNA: TGTGCCATCAGTGAGTCTGCGCGGACGGGAGGGGCCTACGAGCAGTACTTC.

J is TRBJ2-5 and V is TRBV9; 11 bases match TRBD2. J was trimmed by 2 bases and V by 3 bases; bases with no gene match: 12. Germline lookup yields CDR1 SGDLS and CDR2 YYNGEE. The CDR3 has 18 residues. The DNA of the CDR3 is TGTGCCAGCAGCGAGGGGAAGACTAGCGGGACCTATCAAGAGACCCAGTACTTC. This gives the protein CASSEGKTSGTYQETQYF.

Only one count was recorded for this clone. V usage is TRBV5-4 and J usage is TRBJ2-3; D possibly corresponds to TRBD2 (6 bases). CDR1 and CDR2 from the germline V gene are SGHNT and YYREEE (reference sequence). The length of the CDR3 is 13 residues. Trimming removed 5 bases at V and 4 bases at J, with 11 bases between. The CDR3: CASRGGWADTQYF. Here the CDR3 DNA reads TGTGCCAGCAGAGGAGGGTGGGCAGATACGCAGTATTTT.

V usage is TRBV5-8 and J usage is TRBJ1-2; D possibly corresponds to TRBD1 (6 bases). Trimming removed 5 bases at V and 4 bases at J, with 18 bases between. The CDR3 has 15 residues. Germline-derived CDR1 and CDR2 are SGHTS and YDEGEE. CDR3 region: CASRRSWGRVYGYTF. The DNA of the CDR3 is TGTGCCAGCAGAAGAAGCTGGGGGCGCGTCTATGGCTACACCTTC.

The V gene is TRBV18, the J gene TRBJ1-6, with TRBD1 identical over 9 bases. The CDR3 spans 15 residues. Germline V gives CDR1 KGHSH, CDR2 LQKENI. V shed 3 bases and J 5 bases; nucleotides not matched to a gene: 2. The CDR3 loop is CASSPDRGNNSPLHF. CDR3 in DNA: TGTGCCAGCTCACCTGACAGGGGGAATAATTCACCCCTCCACTTT.

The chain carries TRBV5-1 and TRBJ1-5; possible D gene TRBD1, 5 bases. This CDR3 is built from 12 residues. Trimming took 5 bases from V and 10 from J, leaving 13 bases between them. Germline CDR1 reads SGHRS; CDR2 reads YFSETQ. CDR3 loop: CASRGEGGPQHF. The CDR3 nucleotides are TGCGCCAGCAGGGGGGAGGGTGGCCCCCAGCATTTT.

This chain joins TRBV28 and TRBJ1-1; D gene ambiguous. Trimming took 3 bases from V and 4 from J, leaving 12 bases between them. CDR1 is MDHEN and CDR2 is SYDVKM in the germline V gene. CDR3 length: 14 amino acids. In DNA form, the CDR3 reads TGTGCCAGCAGTTTCGGCACTCGGGGCACTGAAGCTTTCTTT. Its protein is CASSFGTRGTEAFF.

The CDR3 sequence is CASSQRDRGQPQHF. CDR3 in DNA: TGTGCCAGCAGCCAACGGGACAGGGGTCAGCCCCAGCATTTT. The gene calls are TRBV3-1 (or the pseudogene TRBV3-2) and TRBJ1-5; 10 bases align to TRBD1. The CDR3 runs 14 residues. The ends lost 2 bases at V and 6 bases at J; junction bases unmatched: 1. Germline-derived CDR1 and CDR2 are LGHDT and YNNKEL (reference sequence).

CDR3 sequence: CASSPGSAGGYEQYF. Written as DNA, the CDR3 is TGTGCCAGCAGCCCCGGCTCGGCGGGTGGATACGAGCAGTACTTC. The V gene is TRBV28, the J gene TRBJ2-7; D possibly corresponds to TRBD2 (5 bases). Per the germline V gene, CDR1 is MDHEN and CDR2 is SYDVKM. The CDR3 loop spans 15 amino acids. V was shortened by 6 bases and J by 4 bases, with 19 bases between the two germline ends.